The 31 T cell receptor beta chains in this list originate from one sample, sequenced in a study of blood T cell repertoires in COVID-19. The assay was immunoSEQ multiplex PCR, and TCRdb's table has in-frame clones only and misses some. The repertoire has 100,000 to 140,000 clones, 80% to 85% of them found once; the top ten carry around 4.4%. Sequencing input: peripheral blood. These receptors were obtained from a man aged 70 or older with acute or convalescent COVID-19.

This chain connects TRBV12-5 to TRBJ1-2; TRBD1 is a possible D gene (5 bases). Germline assignment: CDR1 LGHNT and CDR2 FRNRAP. The CDR3 totals 14 residues. The V gene lost 3 bases and the J gene lost 7 bases, with 15 bases spanning the gap. In nucleotides, the CDR3 is TGTGCTAGTGGTTTTGGAGGGGCGTCTCGTGGCTACACCTTC. It is translated as CASGFGGASRGYTF.

CDR3 residues: CAISESRVGQGTNEQFF. The CDR3 DNA is TGTGCCATCAGTGAGTCGAGGGTGGGACAGGGGACGAATGAGCAGTTCTTC. The V gene is TRBV10-3, the J gene TRBJ2-1, with 10 bases lining up with TRBD1. The germline V gene has CDR1 ENHRY and CDR2 SYGVKD. Losses at the gene ends were 0 bases for V and 7 bases for J; bases not matched to a gene: 9. This CDR3 has 17 amino acids.

This clone showed up just a few times. This chain uses TRBV6-2 or TRBV6-3 with TRBJ1-1, with TRBD1 identical over 8 bases. This CDR3 comprises 13 residues. In germline, CDR1 is MNHEY, CDR2 SVGEGT. The V segment lost 5 bases and the J segment 5 bases; nucleotides outside the gene matches: 4. In DNA form, the CDR3 reads TGTGCCAGCAGTCTTCGACAGGGGACTGAAGCTTTCTTT. This codes for CASSLRQGTEAFF.

In this sample, this clone turned up many times. The chain joins TRBV2 to TRBJ1-5; tentatively, D is TRBD1 (5 bases). The germline V gene encodes CDR1 SNHLY and CDR2 FYNNEI. The CDR3 spans 14 residues. The V end lost 6 bases, the J end lost 3 bases, and 12 bases lay between the germline ends. The CDR3 sequence is CASSAGGNNQPQHF. The DNA for the CDR3 is TGTGCCAGCAGCGCGGGGGGAAACAATCAGCCCCAGCATTTT.

The chain uses TRBV6-5 and TRBJ2-5; 10 nucleotides align to TRBD1. Trimming took 6 bases from V and 4 from J; bases not matched to a gene: 8. This CDR3 region has 15 residues. In germline, CDR1 is MNHEY, CDR2 SVGAGI. The CDR3 is CASSKGQGRVETQYF. The DNA for the CDR3 is TGTGCCAGCAGCAAGGGACAGGGGCGTGTAGAGACCCAGTACTTC.

The chain links TRBV3-1 (or the pseudogene TRBV3-2) to TRBJ1-5; 7 positions match TRBD1. In germline, CDR1 is LGHDT, CDR2 YNNKEL (reference sequence). V was clipped by 3 bases and J by 4 bases; unmatched bases: 3. The CDR3 spans 14 residues. As DNA, the CDR3 is TGTGCCAGCAGCCAGGGACAGACTAATCAGCCCCAGCATTTT. This sequence encodes CASSQGQTNQPQHF.

V and J are TRBV6-5 and TRBJ2-7; tentative D call: TRBD1 (5 bases). V was pared by 5 bases and J by 4 bases, with 6 bases between. This CDR3 spans 11 amino acids. Germline V gives CDR1 MNHEY, CDR2 SVGAGI. CDR3 region: CASSRQYEQYF. Here the CDR3 DNA reads TGTGCCAGCAGTCGACAGTACGAGCAGTACTTC.

The gene calls are TRBV7-3 and TRBJ1-4; no firm D call. V shed 5 bases and J shed 0 bases, with 10 bases lying between them. The germline V gene encodes CDR1 SGHTA and CDR2 FQGTGA. The CDR3 length is 15 residues. The CDR3 DNA follows: TGTGCCAGCAGCCGCGGGCCCTCAACTAATGAAAAACTGTTTTTT. It codes for CASSRGPSTNEKLFF.

The chain joins TRBV4-1 to TRBJ1-2; TRBD1 matches 7 bases. CDR1 and CDR2 (germline): MGHRA, YSYEKL. Losses at the gene ends were 0 bases for V and 4 bases for J; bases not matched to a gene: 2. The CDR3 length is 14 residues. CDR3 sequence reads: CASSQEQGTYGYTF. DNA for the CDR3: TGCGCCAGCAGCCAAGAACAGGGGACCTATGGCTACACCTTC.

The rearrangement links TRBV7-2 to TRBJ1-2; possible D gene TRBD1, 5 bases. Germline-derived CDR1 and CDR2 are SGHTA and FQGNSA. CDR3 length equals 14 residues. The ends were cut back, 7 bases at V and 4 bases at J, with 16 bases in the middle. The chain's CDR3 is CASNPVRGGYGYTF. Written as DNA, the CDR3 is TGTGCCAGCAACCCGGTGCGGGGGGGCTATGGCTACACCTTC.

This clone showed up just a few times. The chain has TRBV5-1 and TRBJ1-1; 8 positions match TRBD1. Trimming cost V 2 bases and J 3 bases; bases outside gene matches: 9. From germline, CDR1 is SGHRS and CDR2 YFSETQ. This CDR3 comprises 16 residues. The CDR3 protein is CASSFKSQGVDTEAFF. The CDR3 DNA follows: TGCGCCAGCAGCTTCAAATCACAGGGGGTTGACACTGAAGCTTTCTTT.

This clone was counted once. This chain joins TRBV5-1 and TRBJ1-4; perhaps TRBD1 as D (5 bases). The V end was cut by 0 bases, the J end by 2 bases, with 8 bases between. This CDR3 has 15 residues. Per germline, CDR1 SGHRS and CDR2 YFSETQ. The CDR3: CASSLGGQTNEKLFF. CDR3 bases: TGCGCCAGCAGCTTGGGGGGCCAGACTAATGAAAAACTGTTTTTT.

CDR3 in amino acids: CASSKTSAGEMSSYNEQFF. CDR3 bases: TGTGCCAGCAGCAAAACGTCAGCGGGGGAAATGAGCTCCTACAATGAGCAGTTCTTC. This sequence joins TRBV21-1 and TRBJ2-1; the table's D call, TRBD2, was not checked against the DNA. TRBV21-1 is marked as a pseudogene. The CDR3 sequence is 19 residues long.

This chain connects TRBV27 to TRBJ1-2, with D unresolved. The CDR3 is 13 residues long. Germline loops: CDR1 MNHEY, CDR2 SMNVEV (reference sequence). The germline V and J ends were trimmed by 3 bases and 6 bases, with 11 bases remaining between them. The CDR3 nucleotides are TGTGCCAGCAGTTTTCTCCCACTCGATGGCTACACCTTC. Its protein is CASSFLPLDGYTF.

V gene TRBV27 combines with J gene TRBJ2-6; maybe TRBD1 (6 bases). With 6 bases removed from V and 0 bases from J, the gap between germline ends came to 15 bases. This CDR3 contains 17 residues. Germline V gives CDR1 MNHEY, CDR2 SMNVEV (reference sequence). CDR3 in DNA: TGTGCCAGCAGAAGACAGGTAACCCTCTCTGGGGCCAACGTCCTGACTTTC. This codes for CASRRQVTLSGANVLTF.

The chain has TRBV3-1 (or the pseudogene TRBV3-2) and TRBJ2-2; 11 nucleotides align to TRBD1. The V segment lost 2 bases and the J segment 4 bases; nucleotides outside the gene matches: 6. Germline assignment: CDR1 LGHDT and CDR2 YNNKEL (reference sequence). The CDR3 consists of 17 residues. The CDR3 nucleotides are TGTGCCAGCAGCCAAAAGGGACAGGGGGTCATCACCGGGGAGCTGTTTTTT. Protein sequence: CASSQKGQGVITGELFF.

The chain has TRBV7-2 and TRBJ1-1, with TRBD1 matching 7 bases. Germline V gene lookup returns CDR1 SGHTA and CDR2 FQGNSA. V was clipped by 6 bases and J by 0 bases; unmatched bases: 4. The CDR3 is 14 residues long. CDR3 in DNA: TGTGCCAGCAGACCAGGGGGTATGAACACTGAAGCTTTCTTT. Protein: CASRPGGMNTEAFF. The full variable domain, completed using reference TRBV7-2 and TRBJ1-1, is GAGVSQSPSNKVTEKGKDVELRCDPISGHTALYWYRQSLGQGLEFLIYFQGNSAPDKSGLPSDRFSAERTGGSVSTLTIQRTQQEDSAVYLCASRPGGMNTEAFFGQGTRLTVV.

The gene calls are TRBV7-3 and TRBJ1-4; the D gene is possibly TRBD1 (6 bases). Per the germline V gene, CDR1 is SGHTA and CDR2 is FQGTGA. Trimming took 2 bases from V and 4 from J, leaving 14 bases between them. This CDR3 contains 16 residues. CDR3 residues: CASSLGGQTINEKLFF. The CDR3 nucleotides are TGTGCCAGCAGCTTAGGAGGACAGACTATTAATGAAAAACTGTTTTTT.

The chain uses TRBV7-9 and TRBJ2-7, with D tentatively TRBD1 (5 bases). The germline V and J ends were trimmed by 4 bases and 2 bases, with 15 bases remaining between them. The CDR3 covers 15 residues. Germline V lookup: CDR1 SEHNR, CDR2 FQNEAQ (reference sequence). The CDR3 coding sequence is TGTGCCAGCAGCTGGGCAGCGCAGGGTCCCTACGAGCAGTACTTC. Its protein is CASSWAAQGPYEQYF.

The genes are TRBV7-9 and TRBJ1-2, with D perhaps matching TRBD1 (5 bases). Trimming pared 2 bases from V and 7 bases from J, leaving 14 bases between. This CDR3 region has 14 residues. Germline CDR1 SEHNR, CDR2 FQNEAQ (reference sequence). CDR3 sequence: CASSLTGDGTGYTF. Written as DNA, the CDR3 is TGTGCCAGCAGCTTAACGGGGGATGGAACTGGCTACACCTTC.

V gene TRBV29-1 combines with J gene TRBJ1-2, with TRBD1 matching over 9 bases. The germline V gene has CDR1 SQVTM and CDR2 ANQGSEA. V was clipped by 3 bases and J by 4 bases; unmatched bases: 9. CDR3 size: 15 residues. CDR3 DNA: TGCAGCGTTGACCCTCGGGGACAGGGTGCCTATGGCTACACCTTC. It encodes CSVDPRGQGAYGYTF.

The chain couples TRBV25-1 to TRBJ1-5, with 11 bases lining up with TRBD1. CDR3 length equals 18 residues. Trimming removed 4 bases from V and 0 bases from J; junction bases left unmatched: 8. Germline values: CDR1 MGHDK, CDR2 SYGVNS. CDR3 sequence reads: CASSGGTGGDYSNQPQHF. In DNA form, the CDR3 reads TGTGCCAGCAGTGGAGGGACAGGGGGTGACTATAGCAATCAGCCCCAGCATTTT.

The CDR3 bases are TGTGCCAGCAGCTCCCTCCTCCTGAGCTCTGGAAACACCATATATTTT. Protein product: CASSSLLLSSGNTIYF. This chain joins TRBV7-9 and TRBJ1-3; D not certain. This CDR3 spans 16 amino acids. The V and J ends lost 4 bases and 0 bases respectively, with 13 bases between them. Per the germline V gene, CDR1 is SEHNR and CDR2 is FQNEAQ (reference sequence).

This clone was seen ten or more times. This chain uses TRBV9 with TRBJ2-5; TRBD2 matches at 7 bases. Looked up from germline, CDR1 is SGDLS and CDR2 is YYNGEE. V shed 4 bases and J 4 bases; nucleotides not matched to a gene: 10. The CDR3 extends over 15 amino acids. CDR3 nucleotides: TGTGCCAGCAGCTCTACTGGGAGGGTTAGAGAGACCCAGTACTTC. Translation gives CASSSTGRVRETQYF.

This clone has just a few counts. This rearrangement joins TRBV18 to TRBJ2-3, with a weak D call TRBD1 (5 bases). CDR3 size: 15 residues. Germline values: CDR1 KGHSH, CDR2 LQKENI. Between the trimmed V and J ends, which lost 1 base and 2 bases, there was a span of 10 bases. The CDR3 coding sequence is TGTGCCAGCTCACCACAGGGGTCTTTCACAGATACGCAGTATTTT. It specifies CASSPQGSFTDTQYF.

The chain recombines TRBV30 with TRBJ1-6; a weak D match, TRBD1 (5 bases). The V end lost 0 bases, the J end lost 1 base, and 10 bases lay between the germline ends. The CDR3 has 16 amino acids. The germline V gene has CDR1 GTSNPN and CDR2 SVGIG (reference sequence). CDR3 loop: CAWSVWQGSYNSPLHF. DNA for the CDR3: TGTGCCTGGAGTGTCTGGCAGGGTTCCTATAATTCACCCCTCCACTTT.

V gene TRBV5-4 combines with J gene TRBJ2-7, with 8 bases matching TRBD1. CDR1 and CDR2 from the germline V gene are SGHNT and YYREEE (reference sequence). V dropped 4 bases and J dropped 3; count of bases not matched to a gene: 3. The CDR3 spans 13 residues. The CDR3 reads CASSPQGDYEQYF. The CDR3 bases are TGTGCCAGCAGCCCACAGGGGGACTACGAGCAGTACTTC.

The rearrangement links TRBV5-5 to TRBJ1-5; TRBD1 matches 8 bases. V shed 0 bases and J 6 bases; nucleotides not matched to a gene: 8. Looked up from germline, CDR1 is SGHKS and CDR2 is YYEKEE (reference sequence). The CDR3 is 16 residues long. The CDR3 DNA is TGTGCCAGCAGCTTGGGCTCCGGACAGGGAGCTCAGCCCCAGCATTTT. This gives the protein CASSLGSGQGAQPQHF.

This clone was found a few times. This chain connects TRBV3-1 (or the pseudogene TRBV3-2) to TRBJ1-1, with 12 bases that match TRBD1. Germline values: CDR1 LGHDT, CDR2 YNNKEL (reference sequence). The length of the CDR3 is 20 residues. Trimming cost V 0 bases and J 0 bases; bases outside gene matches: 11. The CDR3 bases are TGTGCCAGCAGCCAAGAAAGATCCCCGGGACAGGGGGCTTTGAACACTGAAGCTTTCTTT. Translation gives CASSQERSPGQGALNTEAFF.

The chain carries TRBV18 and TRBJ2-2, with 7 bases matching TRBD1. The CDR3 has 16 amino acids. With V trimmed by 3 bases and J by 6 bases, 10 bases remained unmatched. Germline V gene data show CDR1 as KGHSH and CDR2 as LQKENI. DNA of the CDR3: TGTGCCAGCTCACCCAACAGGGGTGACAGGTCCGGGGAGCTGTTTTTT. Amino acids: CASSPNRGDRSGELFF.

The chain uses TRBV5-5 and TRBJ2-1; 10 bases are shared with TRBD2. The germline V gene has CDR1 SGHKS and CDR2 YYEKEE (reference sequence). CDR3 length equals 20 residues. Germline trimming cut 1 base from V and 0 bases from J; bases unmatched to any gene: 13. CDR3 protein: CASSLFPTFLAGDSYNEQFF. CDR3 in DNA: TGTGCCAGCAGCTTGTTCCCGACCTTCCTAGCGGGGGACTCCTACAATGAGCAGTTCTTC. The whole variable domain, filled in from reference TRBV5-5 and TRBJ2-1, reads DAGVTQSPTHLIKTRGQQVTLRCSPISGHKSVSWYQQVLGQGPQFIFQYYEKEERGRGNFPDRFSARQFPNYSSELNVNALLLGDSALYLCASSLFPTFLAGDSYNEQFFGPGTRLTVL.